This record covers a single T cell receptor (beta chain). The data are from a study of cytomegalovirus exposure and HLA in healthy donors. CDR1 and CDR2 from the germline V gene are MNHNY and SVGAGI (reference sequence). The CDR3 consists of 15 residues. V lost 6 bases and J lost 0; bases outside the gene matches: 6. PCR used 60 Vbeta primers and 13 Jbeta primers. Profiling relied on immunoSEQ multiplex PCR, and the TCRdb table lists in-frame clones only, not all of them. This table holds around 130,000 clones, about 73% found once. The chain joins TRBV6-6 to TRBJ2-7; 9 bases are a match to TRBD1. This receptor was identified in a woman aged 40 to 49 in good health and CMV-seropositive. The specimen was PBMCs. CDR3 coding DNA: TGTGCCAGCAGGAGGGACAGGGATCCCTCCTACGAGCAGTACTTC. Translated, it gives CASRRDRDPSYEQYF.